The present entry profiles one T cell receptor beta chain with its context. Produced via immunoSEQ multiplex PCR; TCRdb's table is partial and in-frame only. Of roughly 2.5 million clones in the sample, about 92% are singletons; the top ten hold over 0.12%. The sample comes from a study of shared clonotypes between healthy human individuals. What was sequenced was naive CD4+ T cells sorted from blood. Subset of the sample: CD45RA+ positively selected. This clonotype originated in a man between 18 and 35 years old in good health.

CDR3 nucleotide sequence: TGTGCCAGCTCACCACCGGGTAGCACGCCCTACAATGAGCAGTTCTTC. This gives the protein CASSPPGSTPYNEQFF. V gene TRBV18 combines with J gene TRBJ2-1, with D hard to call. CDR3 length equals 16 residues. Trimming took off 0 bases at V and 2 bases at J, with 11 bases between the two ends. CDR1 is KGHSH, CDR2 LQKENI, per germline.